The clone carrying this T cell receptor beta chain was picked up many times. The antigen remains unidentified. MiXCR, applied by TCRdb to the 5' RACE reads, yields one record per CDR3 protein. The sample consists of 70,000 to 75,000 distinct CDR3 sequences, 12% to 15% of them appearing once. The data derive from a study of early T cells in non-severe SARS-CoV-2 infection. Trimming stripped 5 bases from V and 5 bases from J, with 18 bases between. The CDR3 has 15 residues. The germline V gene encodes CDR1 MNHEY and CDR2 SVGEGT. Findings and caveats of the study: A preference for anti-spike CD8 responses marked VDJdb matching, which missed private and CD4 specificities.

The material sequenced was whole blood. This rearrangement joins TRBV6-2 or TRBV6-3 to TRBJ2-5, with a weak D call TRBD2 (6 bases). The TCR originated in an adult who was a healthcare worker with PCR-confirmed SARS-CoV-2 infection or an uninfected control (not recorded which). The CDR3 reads CASSTIRRAQETQYF. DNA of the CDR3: TGTGCCAGCAGTACTATCCGGAGGGCTCAGGAGACCCAGTACTTC.